What follows describes a single T cell receptor beta chain. These data come from a study of shared T cell receptors in the human thymus. Method: immunoSEQ multiplex PCR; TCRdb's copy keeps in-frame clones and lacks some. The table lists just under 550,000 clones, about 84% of them singletons. The data were also submitted as part of a second study, on human thymus T cells. As that study records: There appeared to be biased usage of V and J genes in thymic and blood repertoires.

The source material was thymocytes. This clonotype was sampled from a boy in the first two years of life with a congenital heart defect.

The CDR3 coding sequence is TGTGCCAGCAGCCAAGAATCCGATACTAGCGGCCCCCGGGAGCAGTTCTTC. Its translation: CASSQESDTSGPREQFF. The rearrangement links TRBV14 to TRBJ2-1; 8 positions agree with TRBD2. Trimming at V came to 0 bases and at J to 10 bases, leaving 14 bases not matched to a gene. The CDR3 length is 17 residues. Germline V gene lookup returns CDR1 SGHDN and CDR2 FVKESK.